The next 18 T cell receptor beta chains were all read from a single sample in a study of blood T cell repertoires in COVID-19. Only in-frame clones appear in the TCRdb table, and some are missing; sequencing was by immunoSEQ multiplex PCR. This table has about 190,000 clones, approximately 89% appearing once. Sequenced sample: peripheral blood. The receptors come from a woman in her thirties with acute or convalescent COVID-19.

The table lists this clone with a few counts. The genes are TRBV12-3 or TRBV12-4 and TRBJ1-3; D call uncertain. Trimming stripped 3 bases from V and 2 bases from J, with 5 bases between. The CDR3 is made up of 13 amino acids. The CDR3 protein is CASSFIAGNTIYF. CDR3 nucleotides: TGTGCCAGCAGTTTTATTGCTGGAAACACCATATATTTT.

This clone occurred once. The rearrangement uses TRBV7-9 and TRBJ2-1, with 7 bases aligning to TRBD1. The CDR3 loop spans 12 amino acids. CDR1 and CDR2 from the germline V gene are SEHNR and FQNEAQ (reference sequence). V shed 10 bases, J shed 4 bases, and the junction held 4 bases outside the gene matches. Here the CDR3 reads CAIGTVYNEQFF. The CDR3, as DNA: TGTGCCATCGGGACAGTATACAATGAGCAGTTCTTC.

The chain couples TRBV5-1 to TRBJ2-7, with D perhaps TRBD1 (6 bases). CDR1 and CDR2 from the germline V gene are SGHRS and YFSETQ. Trimming left V 3 bases short and J 1 base short, with 17 bases between. The CDR3 runs to 16 residues. The CDR3 is CASSSNNSTGSYEQYF. The CDR3 coding sequence is TGCGCCAGCAGCTCCAATAATTCGACAGGTTCCTACGAGCAGTACTTC.

The chain employs TRBV9 and TRBJ2-1; 7 nucleotides agree with TRBD2. CDR1 is SGDLS, CDR2 YYNGEE, per germline. This CDR3 spans 14 amino acids. The V segment lost 0 bases and the J segment 5 bases; nucleotides outside the gene matches: 2. The chain's CDR3 is CASSVAGTNNEQFF. The DNA for the CDR3 is TGTGCCAGCAGCGTAGCCGGGACTAACAATGAGCAGTTCTTC.

The V call is TRBV18, the J call TRBJ2-3; D may be TRBD2 (5 bases). V lost 2 bases to trimming and J lost 5 bases, with 14 bases between them. Germline-derived CDR1 and CDR2 are KGHSH and LQKENI. CDR3 length equals 15 residues. The CDR3 protein is CASSPYLRAEDTQYF. The CDR3 region has the DNA TGTGCCAGCTCACCATATCTGAGGGCGGAAGATACGCAGTATTTT.

With respect to this clone: One end of the junction varies from germline; a read error may be responsible. The chain recombines TRBV7-7 with TRBJ2-2; a possible D gene is TRBD1 (6 bases). CDR1 SSHAT and CDR2 FNYEAQ come from the germline V gene (reference sequence). The CDR3 loop spans 16 amino acids. CDR3 sequence (DNA): TGTGCTAGCAGCTTAGAGGCAGGGGCGAACACCGGGGAGCTGTTTTTT. Residues: CASSLEAGANTGELFF. Combining the CDR3 with reference TRBV7-7 and TRBJ2-2 gives the whole variable domain GAGVSQSPRYKVTKRGQDVTLRCDPISSHATLYWYQQALGQGPEFLTYFNYEAQPDKSGLPSDRFSAERPEGSISTLTIQRTEQRDSAMYRCASSLEAGANTGELFFGEGSRLTVL.

The chain couples TRBV9 to TRBJ1-1; tentative D call: TRBD1 (5 bases). The CDR3 has 12 amino acids. The germline V gene encodes CDR1 SGDLS and CDR2 YYNGEE. The V and J ends lost 3 bases and 11 bases respectively, with 14 bases between them. The CDR3 region is CASSGAGPRAFF. The CDR3 DNA reads TGTGCCAGCAGCGGGGCAGGGCCGAGGGCTTTCTTT.

The rearrangement joins TRBV7-9 to TRBJ2-2; D is ambiguous. V was cut by 3 bases and J by 4 bases, with 12 bases left in between. The CDR3 sequence is 15 residues long. Germline assignment: CDR1 SEHNR and CDR2 FQNEAQ (reference sequence). In DNA, the CDR3 is TGTGCCAGCAGCTTGGTTAAAGACACCACCGGGGAGCTGTTTTTT. This gives the protein CASSLVKDTTGELFF.

J is TRBJ2-2 and V is TRBV10-1, with TRBD2 as a possible D gene (5 bases). Trimming left V 10 bases short and J 0 bases short, with 18 bases between. CDR1 and CDR2 (germline): WNHNN, SYGVQD (reference sequence). This CDR3 is built from 16 residues. The CDR3 protein is CATEAVELANTGELFF. The CDR3 DNA reads as TGCGCCACCGAAGCGGTGGAGCTCGCGAACACCGGGGAGCTGTTTTTT.

The J gene is TRBJ2-1, the V gene TRBV30, with 11 bases identical to TRBD2. This CDR3 has 13 residues. CDR1 and CDR2 (germline): GTSNPN, SVGIG (reference sequence). Unmatched junction bases numbered 5, after V lost 4 bases and J lost 9 bases. In nucleotides, the CDR3 is TGTGCCTGGAATCTAGCGGGGGGACGTGAGCAGTTCTTC. It yields the protein CAWNLAGGREQFF.

The CDR3 sequence: CASSLEGPQPYQETQYF. The CDR3 nucleotides read TGTGCCAGCAGCTTAGAGGGGCCCCAACCGTACCAAGAGACCCAGTACTTC. The rearrangement uses TRBV11-2 and TRBJ2-5, with TRBD1 as a possible D gene (5 bases). V lost 0 bases and J 0 bases, leaving 14 bases between the germline ends. This CDR3 comprises 17 residues. Per the germline V gene, CDR1 is SGHAT and CDR2 is FQNNGV.

The chain is built from TRBV27 and TRBJ1-3; D is possibly TRBD1 (5 bases). V was clipped by 5 bases and J by 3 bases, with 17 bases between them. There are 16 residues in the CDR3. Per germline, CDR1 MNHEY and CDR2 SMNVEV (reference sequence). The CDR3 coding sequence is TGTGCCAGCAGTCTCCCCCCCAGGGAGGGTGGAAACACCATATATTTT. It codes for CASSLPPREGGNTIYF.

This chain uses TRBV30 with TRBJ2-3; 7 bases align to TRBD1. The ends lost 4 bases at V and 4 bases at J; junction bases unmatched: 14. CDR1 and CDR2 (germline): GTSNPN, SVGIG (reference sequence). CDR3 length: 16 amino acids. CDR3 amino acids: CAWTVGGRGSSDTQYF. The CDR3 DNA follows: TGTGCCTGGACCGTAGGGGGCAGGGGAAGTTCAGATACGCAGTATTTT.

The count of this clone is one. One end of the junction does not line up with germline, which may come from a read error. The chain couples TRBV28 to TRBJ2-1; no reliable D call. The CDR3 is 15 amino acids. The V gene's germline CDR1 is MDHEN and CDR2 SYDVKM. The CDR3 spells CASSHPGPSFNEQFF. DNA for the CDR3: TGTGCCAGCAGTCATCCGGGTCCATCCTTCAATGAGCAGTTCTTC. Based on the CDR3 plus reference TRBV28 and TRBJ2-1, the full variable domain is DVKVTQSSRYLVKRTGEKVFLECVQDMDHENMFWYRQDPGLGLRLIYFSYDVKMKEKGDIPEGYSVSREKKERFSLILESASTNQTSMYLCASSHPGPSFNEQFFGPGTRLTVL.

The CDR3 DNA reads as TGTGCCAGCAGCCCCGAGGGGGACGGGGAGCTGTTTTTT. Its protein is CASSPEGDGELFF. J is TRBJ2-2 and V is TRBV7-8, with TRBD1 as a possible D gene (6 bases). V lost 5 bases, J lost 7 bases, and 11 bases lay in between. The CDR3 is 13 amino acids. Germline CDR1 is SGHVS and CDR2 is FQNEAQ.

This chain uses TRBV6-6 with TRBJ2-7; 9 positions agree with TRBD2. The CDR3 has 12 amino acids. Per the germline V gene, CDR1 is MNHNY and CDR2 is SVGAGI (reference sequence). V gave up 8 bases and J gave up 5 bases; unmatched junction bases: 4. CDR3 loop: CASSSGNDEQYF. The CDR3 DNA reads as TGTGCCAGCTCTAGCGGGAACGACGAGCAGTACTTC.

This clone was detected only once. The gene calls are TRBV10-3 and TRBJ2-7; 8 bases are a match to TRBD1. With V trimmed by 6 bases and J by 0 bases, 7 bases remained unmatched. Germline V lookup: CDR1 ENHRY, CDR2 SYGVKD. The CDR3 has 15 residues. The CDR3 bases are TGTGCCATCAGGGACCGGGACAGGAGCTCCTACGAGCAGTACTTC. It yields the protein CAIRDRDRSSYEQYF.

The chain has TRBV11-3 and TRBJ2-5; 7 bases agree with TRBD1. The CDR3 totals 15 residues. Losses at the gene ends were 1 base for V and 1 base for J; bases not matched to a gene: 3. Germline CDR1 reads SGHNT; CDR2 reads YENEEA. CDR3 amino acids: CASSLVPGGQETQYF. CDR3 nucleotide sequence: TGTGCCAGCAGCTTAGTGCCAGGGGGCCAAGAGACCCAGTACTTC.